Given below is one TCR beta chain in context. Participants spanned ages about 18 to 95 years and resided in 20 to 25 US areas. Allocation to cohorts depended on clinical history reported by the participants. These data originate in a study of blood T cell repertoires in COVID-19. Study details: The United States, Italy and Spain were the sources of the acute and convalescent COVID-19 samples.

This CDR3 has 15 amino acids. Germline CDR1 MNHEY, CDR2 SMNVEV (reference sequence). The V gene lost 0 bases and the J gene lost 5 bases, with 10 bases spanning the gap. In the authors' workflow: Nucleated cell counts were estimated from reference gene primer amplification. Assay: immunoSEQ multiplex PCR; the TCRdb copy retains only in-frame clones and omits some. D and trimming come from the DNA, and the V and J calls and clone size come from that table. The sample lists roughly 240,000 clones, approximately 85% occurring once. The chain recombines TRBV27 with TRBJ2-2; D not certain. This TCR was sampled from a woman between 50 and 59 years old with acute COVID-19. Sequenced: PBMCs or T cells enriched from blood (not recorded which). This chain's CDR3 is CASSLSVQLTGELFF. CDR3 in DNA: TGTGCCAGCAGTTTATCGGTCCAACTTACCGGGGAGCTGTTTTTT.